This T cell receptor (beta chain) was found in a study of shared clonotypes between healthy human individuals. Regarding the study as a whole: Of the naive CD4 clonotypes, approximately 5% were shared across a few donors. Sequencing of the sorted subsets was shown by rarefaction to be incomplete despite large depth.

Donors were Caucasian adults residing in Nashville, Tennessee, USA. In the source study's methods: As immunoSEQ supplied junction-only sequences (without quality scores), filtering differed. Profiling relied on immunoSEQ multiplex PCR, and the TCRdb table lists in-frame clones only, not all of them. The V and J calls and clone size come from that table; D and trimming were worked out from the DNA. The sample includes 980,000 or so clones, 60% to 85% of them seen just once. With regard to this clone: What it binds is unknown.

The CDR3 consists of 14 residues. After removal of 5 bases from V and 3 bases from J, the junction contained 3 bases not matched to a gene. The germline V gene encodes CDR1 SGHAT and CDR2 FQNNGV. The source is a man younger than 35 in good health. The sequencing sample was made of memory CD4+ T cells sorted from blood. Stated subset: CD45RA-negative fraction. The chain couples TRBV11-2 to TRBJ2-7, with 11 bases aligning to TRBD2. CDR3 sequence (DNA): TGTGCCAGCAGCATCGGGACTAGCGGCTACGAGCAGTACTTC. Amino acid sequence: CASSIGTSGYEQYF.